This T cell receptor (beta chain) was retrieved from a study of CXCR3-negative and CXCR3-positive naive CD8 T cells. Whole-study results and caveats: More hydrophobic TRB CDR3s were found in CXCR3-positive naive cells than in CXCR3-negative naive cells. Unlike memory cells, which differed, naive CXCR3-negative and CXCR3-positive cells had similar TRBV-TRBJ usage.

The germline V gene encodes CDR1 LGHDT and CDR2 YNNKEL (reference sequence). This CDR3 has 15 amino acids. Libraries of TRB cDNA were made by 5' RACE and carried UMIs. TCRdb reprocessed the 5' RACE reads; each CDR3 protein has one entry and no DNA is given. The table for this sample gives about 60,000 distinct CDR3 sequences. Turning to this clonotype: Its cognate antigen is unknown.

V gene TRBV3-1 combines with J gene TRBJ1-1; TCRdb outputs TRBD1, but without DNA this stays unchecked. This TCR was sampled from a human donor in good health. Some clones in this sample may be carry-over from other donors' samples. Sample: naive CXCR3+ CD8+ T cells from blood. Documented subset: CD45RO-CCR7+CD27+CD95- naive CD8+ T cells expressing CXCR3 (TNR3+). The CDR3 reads CASSIRTGTNTEAFF. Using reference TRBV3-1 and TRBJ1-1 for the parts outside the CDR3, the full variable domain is DTAVSQTPKYLVTQMGNDKSIKCEQNLGHDTMYWYKQDSKKFLKIMFSYNNKELIINETVPNRFSPKSPDKAHLNLHINSLELGDSAVYFCASSIRTGTNTEAFFGQGTRLTVV.